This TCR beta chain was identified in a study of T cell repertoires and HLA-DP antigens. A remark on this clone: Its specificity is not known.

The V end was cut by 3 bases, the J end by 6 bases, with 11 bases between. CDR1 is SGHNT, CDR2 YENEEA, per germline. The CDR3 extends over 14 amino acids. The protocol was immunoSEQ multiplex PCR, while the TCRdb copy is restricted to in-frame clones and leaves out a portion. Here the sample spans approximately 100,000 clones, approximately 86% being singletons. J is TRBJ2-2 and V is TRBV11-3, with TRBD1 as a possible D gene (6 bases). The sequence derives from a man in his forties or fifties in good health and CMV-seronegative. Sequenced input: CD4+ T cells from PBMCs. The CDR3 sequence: CASSLGHNAGELFF. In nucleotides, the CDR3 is TGTGCCAGCAGCTTGGGACATAACGCCGGGGAGCTGTTTTTT.